The text below deals with one T cell receptor beta chain. CDR3 length: 18 residues. CDR1 and CDR2 from the germline V gene are SGDLS and YYNGEE. The ends lost 4 bases at V and 1 base at J; junction bases unmatched: 12. This specimen belongs to a study of shared clonotypes between healthy human individuals. The authors split each subset's genomic DNA evenly across several immunoSEQ plates. TCRdb keeps only in-frame clones here, not all; method: immunoSEQ multiplex PCR. Of fewer than 600,000 clones listed, 75% to 85% are singletons. The TCR originated in a woman aged 40 to 55 in good health. Some clones in this sample may be carry-over from other donors' samples. The sequenced sample was PBMCs. The genes are TRBV9 and TRBJ1-3; TRBD1 matches 9 bases. This CDR3 is CASSPSGTGIFSGNTIYF. CDR3 DNA sequence: TGTGCCAGCAGCCCTTCCGGGACAGGGATTTTTTCTGGAAACACCATATATTTT. The entire variable domain, with the rest obtained from reference TRBV9 and TRBJ1-3, is as follows: DSGVTQTPKHLITATGQRVTLRCSPRSGDLSVYWYQQSLDQGLQFLIQYYNGEERAKGNILERFSAQQFPDLHSELNLSSLELGDSALYFCASSPSGTGIFSGNTIYFGEGSWLTVV.